This entry lists 25 T cell receptor beta chains sequenced from one sample in a study of blood T cell repertoires in COVID-19. Clones were read by immunoSEQ multiplex PCR, and TCRdb kept only the in-frame ones, dropping some. The sample consists of over 200,000 clones, approximately 84% of them appearing once. Sequencing used peripheral blood. The origin of the receptors is a woman between 25 and 40 years old who had recovered from COVID-19.

The chain carries TRBV10-3 and TRBJ1-1; possibly TRBD1 for D (5 bases). The V and J ends lost 3 bases and 2 bases respectively, with 13 bases between them. The CDR3 runs to 15 residues. Germline V CDR1 and CDR2: ENHRY, SYGVKD. The DNA for the CDR3 is TGTGCCATCAGTGATAGGGGCGGGGGAAACACTGAAGCTTTCTTT. Its protein product is CAISDRGGGNTEAFF.

The chain combines TRBV3-1 (or the pseudogene TRBV3-2) with TRBJ2-5; D unclear. The germline gives CDR1 LGHDT, CDR2 YNNKEL (reference sequence). Trimming took off 7 bases at V and 7 bases at J, with 16 bases between the two ends. This CDR3 is built from 13 residues. The CDR3 sequence: CASTWSERGTQYF. The CDR3 nucleotides are TGTGCCAGCACCTGGAGTGAGCGCGGGACCCAGTACTTC.

The V call is TRBV29-1, the J call TRBJ2-3; possible D gene TRBD2, 6 bases. Germline CDR1 SQVTM, CDR2 ANQGSEA. CDR3 size: 15 residues. Trimming shortened V by 1 base and J by 3 bases, and 14 bases separated the two germline ends. CDR3 loop: CSVEGPGGWTDTQYF. CDR3 coding DNA: TGCAGCGTTGAAGGCCCTGGGGGGTGGACAGATACGCAGTATTTT.

In this sample, this clone turned up once. The chain combines TRBV15 with TRBJ1-4; 10 bases are shared with TRBD1. Germline values: CDR1 LNHNV, CDR2 YYDKDF (reference sequence). J lost 8 bases, V lost 3 bases, and 9 bases had no gene match. The CDR3 has 16 amino acids. The CDR3 here is CATSRRTGTGEEKLFF. CDR3 coding DNA: TGTGCCACCAGCAGGCGTACCGGGACAGGGGAGGAAAAACTGTTTTTT. The full variable domain, in which reference TRBV15 and TRBJ1-4 provide the parts outside the CDR3, is DAMVIQNPRYQVTQFGKPVTLSCSQTLNHNVMYWYQQKSSQAPKLLFHYYDKDFNNEADTPDNFQSRRPNTSFCFLDIRSPGLGDTAMYLCATSRRTGTGEEKLFFGSGTQLSVL.

The rearrangement links TRBV7-2 to TRBJ1-1; D possibly corresponds to TRBD1 (6 bases). The germline V gene encodes CDR1 SGHTA and CDR2 FQGNSA. The CDR3 consists of 15 residues. Trimming took 6 bases from V and 8 from J, leaving 22 bases between them. This chain's CDR3 is CASRLPAGAGEEAFF. In DNA, the CDR3 is TGTGCCAGCAGGTTACCTGCAGGGGCTGGAGAAGAAGCTTTCTTT.

The J gene is TRBJ1-1, the V gene TRBV7-2, with 7 bases that match TRBD1. Per the germline V gene, CDR1 is SGHTA and CDR2 is FQGNSA. Germline trimming cut 5 bases from V and 9 bases from J; bases unmatched to any gene: 12. The CDR3 has 14 amino acids. The CDR3 DNA sequence: TGTGCCAGCAGCCAACCAGGGGGGCGGGGAAAAGCTTTCTTT. This translates into CASSQPGGRGKAFF.

CDR3 DNA sequence: TGTGCCAGCAGCCAACTCCCACCGGGACTAGCGGGGGGGCCCTCCTACGAGCAGTACTTC. This sequence encodes CASSQLPPGLAGGPSYEQYF. The chain joins TRBV4-2 to TRBJ2-7, with 16 bases identical to TRBD2. The V segment lost 2 bases and the J segment 0 bases; nucleotides outside the gene matches: 10. Per the germline V gene, CDR1 is LGHNA and CDR2 is YNFKEQ. The CDR3 loop spans 20 amino acids.

The chain carries TRBV2 and TRBJ1-1; D ambiguous. Germline CDR1 and CDR2: SNHLY and FYNNEI. Trimming shortened V by 5 bases and J by 4 bases, and 14 bases separated the two germline ends. This CDR3 has 14 amino acids. The CDR3 loop reads CASSTTTGSTEAFF. CDR3 coding DNA: TGTGCCAGCAGTACCACGACGGGGAGCACTGAAGCTTTCTTT.

This clone was found once. The chain uses TRBV6-1 and TRBJ1-5; 7 nucleotides agree with TRBD1. The CDR3 is made up of 14 amino acids. Unmatched junction bases numbered 4, after V lost 2 bases and J lost 6 bases. Germline-derived CDR1 and CDR2 are MNHNS and SASEGT. The CDR3: CASSERQGGQPQHF. CDR3 nucleotide sequence: TGTGCCAGCAGTGAACGACAGGGTGGTCAGCCCCAGCATTTT.

The chain links TRBV11-2 to TRBJ1-2; 8 nucleotides match TRBD1. Germline CDR1 and CDR2: SGHAT and FQNNGV. V lost 4 bases, J lost 5 bases, and 6 bases stayed unmatched. The CDR3 is made up of 14 amino acids. The CDR3 DNA reads as TGTGCCAGCAGCTCCGGGACAGGCGATTATGGCTACACCTTC. Amino acids: CASSSGTGDYGYTF.

The chain is built from TRBV29-1 and TRBJ1-1; 7 bases agree with TRBD1. The V segment lost 5 bases and the J segment 2 bases; nucleotides outside the gene matches: 5. In germline, CDR1 is SQVTM, CDR2 ANQGSEA. The CDR3 covers 13 residues. The CDR3: CSVPGQQNTEAFF. The CDR3, as DNA: TGCAGCGTTCCGGGACAGCAAAACACTGAAGCTTTCTTT.

The chain uses TRBV19 and TRBJ2-5, with 8 bases aligning to TRBD1. The germline V gene encodes CDR1 LNHDA and CDR2 SQIVND (reference sequence). The CDR3 length is 16 residues. V shed 5 bases and J 5 bases; nucleotides not matched to a gene: 13. CDR3 in DNA: TGTGCCAGTAGTGTTCACGGACAGGGTCTACAGGAGACCCAGTACTTC. Translating gives CASSVHGQGLQETQYF.

This chain joins TRBV21-1 and TRBJ1-1; TRBD1 is taken as the D call from the table, unchecked against the DNA. TRBV21-1 is an annotated pseudogene. The CDR3 covers 16 residues. In nucleotides, the CDR3 is TGTGCCAGCAGCAGCCCGAACCGGGACAGGAGGACTGAAGCTTTCTTT. It yields the protein CASSSPNRDRRTEAFF.

V usage is TRBV27 and J usage is TRBJ1-2, with TRBD1 identical over 8 bases. The trim removed 5 bases at V and 0 bases at J, leaving 11 bases unmatched. Looked up from germline, CDR1 is MNHEY and CDR2 is SMNVEV (reference sequence). The CDR3 spans 17 residues. CDR3 nucleotide sequence: TGTGCCAGCAGTCTCGCCGGGGGACAGGTCGCTAACTATGGCTACACCTTC. This gives the protein CASSLAGGQVANYGYTF.

The chain uses TRBV3-1 (or the pseudogene TRBV3-2) and TRBJ1-5; D unresolved. The germline V and J ends were trimmed by 0 bases and 11 bases, with 17 bases remaining between them. The CDR3 contains 15 residues. Germline V gene sequence: CDR1 LGHDT, CDR2 YNNKEL (reference sequence). The CDR3 sequence: CASSQDLGPQIAQHF. Here the CDR3 DNA reads TGTGCCAGCAGCCAAGATCTGGGCCCCCAGATCGCCCAGCATTTT.

The chain has TRBV3-1 (or the pseudogene TRBV3-2) and TRBJ1-4; D gene ambiguous. Germline V CDR1 and CDR2: LGHDT, YNNKEL (reference sequence). The CDR3 consists of 18 residues. V gave up 4 bases and J gave up 0 bases, with 18 bases separating them. In DNA form, the CDR3 reads TGTGCCAGCAGCCCGAATTCTGACGGGTCCCCAACTAATGAAAAACTGTTTTTT. Protein sequence: CASSPNSDGSPTNEKLFF.

This chain connects TRBV15 to TRBJ1-5; possible D gene TRBD1, 6 bases. Germline CDR1 is LNHNV and CDR2 is YYDKDF (reference sequence). The CDR3 has 19 residues. V shed 1 base and J shed 0 bases, with 19 bases lying between them. The CDR3 coding sequence is TGTGCCACCAGCAGAGGGAGCCCGGACAGCCAATATAGCAATCAGCCCCAGCATTTT. The encoded protein is CATSRGSPDSQYSNQPQHF.

This clone has only a few counts. The chain carries TRBV21-1 and TRBJ2-7; the table's D call of TRBD2 was not tested on the DNA. TRBV21-1 is assigned pseudogene status. This CDR3 region has 16 residues. This CDR3 reads CASSKEWATTDHEQYF. The CDR3 DNA is TGTGCCAGCAGCAAAGAGTGGGCGACTACTGATCACGAGCAGTACTTC.

Concerning this clone: One junction end does not reproduce the germline sequence, and a read error may be involved. The J gene is TRBJ2-2, the V gene TRBV20-1, with D perhaps matching TRBD2 (6 bases). CDR3 size: 11 residues. CDR1 is DFQATT and CDR2 is SNEGSKA in the germline V gene (reference sequence). CDR3 residues: CSARDSGELFF. Here the CDR3 DNA reads TGCAGTGCCAGGGACTCCGGAGAGCTGTTTTTT.

This chain connects TRBV7-3 to TRBJ1-1; 11 nucleotides agree with TRBD1. In germline, CDR1 is SGHTA, CDR2 FQGTGA. CDR3 size: 15 residues. The V gene end was trimmed by 0 bases and the J gene end by 5 bases; junction bases not matched to a gene: 2. For the CDR3, the DNA is TGTGCCAGCAGCTTAACGGGGGACAGGGGGACTGAAGCTTTCTTT. Amino acid sequence: CASSLTGDRGTEAFF.

This chain links TRBV6-8 with TRBJ1-1; D possibly corresponds to TRBD1 (5 bases). This CDR3 region has 15 residues. V was cut by 3 bases and J by 2 bases, with 13 bases left in between. Germline CDR1 reads MNHGY; CDR2 reads SAAAGT. This CDR3 is CASSYRQGINTEAFF. For the CDR3, the DNA is TGTGCCAGCAGTTATCGGCAGGGAATTAACACTGAAGCTTTCTTT.

In this sample, this clone turned up many times. The V gene is TRBV10-3, the J gene TRBJ1-1, with 7 bases identical to TRBD1. CDR3 length equals 14 residues. The V gene's germline CDR1 is ENHRY and CDR2 SYGVKD. V dropped 8 bases and J dropped 12; count of bases not matched to a gene: 18. The CDR3 is CAIGTPIDREITFF. The CDR3 DNA is TGTGCCATCGGGACCCCGATTGACAGGGAAATTACTTTCTTT.

V gene TRBV10-1 combines with J gene TRBJ1-1; D is perhaps TRBD1 (5 bases). Germline-derived CDR1 and CDR2 are WNHNN and SYGVQD (reference sequence). Trimming left V 5 bases short and J 3 bases short, with 13 bases between. This CDR3 comprises 14 residues. CDR3 nucleotide sequence: TGCGCCAGCAGTCGGGACTTTGGCGACACTGAAGCTTTCTTT. It is translated as CASSRDFGDTEAFF.

In this sample, this clone turned up many times. The chain links TRBV4-1 to TRBJ2-7; D may be TRBD2 (5 bases). This CDR3 has 15 amino acids. With 4 bases removed from V and 0 bases from J, the gap between germline ends came to 13 bases. Germline CDR1 is MGHRA and CDR2 is YSYEKL. The DNA of the CDR3 is TGCGCCAGCAGCCCGCACGGGGTCCACTCCTACGAGCAGTACTTC. This codes for CASSPHGVHSYEQYF.

This chain links TRBV2 with TRBJ2-5; 14 bases fit TRBD2. V trimming: 6 bases; J trimming: 4 bases; junction bases outside the gene matches: 1. This CDR3 is built from 14 residues. CDR1 SNHLY and CDR2 FYNNEI come from the germline V gene. CDR3 loop: CASSGTSGGETQYF. The CDR3 DNA sequence: TGTGCCAGCAGCGGGACTAGCGGGGGAGAGACCCAGTACTTC.